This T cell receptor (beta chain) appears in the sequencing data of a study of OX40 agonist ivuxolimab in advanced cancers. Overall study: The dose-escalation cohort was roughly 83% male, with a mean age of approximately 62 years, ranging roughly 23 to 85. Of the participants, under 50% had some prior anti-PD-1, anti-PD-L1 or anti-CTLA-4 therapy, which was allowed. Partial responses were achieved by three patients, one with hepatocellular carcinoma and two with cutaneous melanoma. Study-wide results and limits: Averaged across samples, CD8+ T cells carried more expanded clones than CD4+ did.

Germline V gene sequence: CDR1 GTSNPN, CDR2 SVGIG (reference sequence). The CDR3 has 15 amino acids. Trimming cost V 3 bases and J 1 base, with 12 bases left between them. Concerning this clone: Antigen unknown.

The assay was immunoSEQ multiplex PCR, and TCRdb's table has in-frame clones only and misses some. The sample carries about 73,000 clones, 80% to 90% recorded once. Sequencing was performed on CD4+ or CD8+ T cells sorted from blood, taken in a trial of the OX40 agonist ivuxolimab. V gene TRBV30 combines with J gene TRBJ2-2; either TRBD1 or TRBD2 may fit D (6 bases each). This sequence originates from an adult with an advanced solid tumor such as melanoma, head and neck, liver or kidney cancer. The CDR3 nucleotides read TGTGCCTGGAGAGGGGGGCGCTTGAACACCGGGGAGCTGTTTTTT. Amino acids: CAWRGGRLNTGELFF.